The 21 T cell receptor beta chains below all came from one sample that was sequenced in a study of shared clonotypes between healthy human individuals. Profiling relied on immunoSEQ multiplex PCR, and the TCRdb table lists in-frame clones only, not all of them. This table holds over a million clones, roughly 96% found once. Source material: naive CD4+ T cells sorted from blood. Subset described: CD45RA+ positively selected. Receptors were obtained from a man aged 25-45 years in good health.

The gene calls are TRBV5-1 and TRBJ2-7; possibly TRBD1 for D (6 bases). The CDR3 is 15 residues long. Germline V lookup: CDR1 SGHRS, CDR2 YFSETQ. V lost 4 bases and J lost 0, with 14 bases in between. The CDR3 is CASSINGQISYEQYF. CDR3 in DNA: TGCGCCAGCAGCATTAATGGACAGATCTCCTACGAGCAGTACTTC.

J is TRBJ2-1 and V is TRBV18; 10 bases fit TRBD1. Germline CDR1 KGHSH, CDR2 LQKENI. Trimming cost V 3 bases and J 7 bases; bases outside gene matches: 6. The CDR3 length is 15 residues. This CDR3 reads CASSPLGQGRNEQFF. For the CDR3, the DNA is TGTGCCAGCTCACCCCTGGGACAGGGGAGGAATGAGCAGTTCTTC. The full variable domain, completed using reference TRBV18 and TRBJ2-1, is NAGVMQNPRHLVRRRGQEARLRCSPMKGHSHVYWYRQLPEEGLKFMVYLQKENIIDESGMPKERFSAEFPKEGPSILRIQQVVRGDSAAYFCASSPLGQGRNEQFFGPGTRLTVL.

The chain recombines TRBV28 with TRBJ2-1; 8 bases align to TRBD1. This CDR3 comprises 15 residues. The trim removed 4 bases at V and 6 bases at J, leaving 8 bases unmatched. Germline loops: CDR1 MDHEN, CDR2 SYDVKM. CDR3 sequence (DNA): TGTGCCAGCAGTTCACGGACAGGGTTGGCCAATGAGCAGTTCTTC. Translation: CASSSRTGLANEQFF.

The chain employs TRBV30 and TRBJ2-3; D possibly matches TRBD1 or TRBD2 (5 bases each). Between the trimmed V and J ends, which lost 3 bases and 5 bases, there was a span of 12 bases. In germline, CDR1 is GTSNPN, CDR2 SVGIG (reference sequence). This CDR3 is built from 13 residues. The CDR3: CAWRRPGGDTQYF. The CDR3 nucleotides are TGTGCCTGGAGGCGGCCTGGGGGAGATACGCAGTATTTT.

The chain has TRBV19 and TRBJ2-1; 8 positions agree with TRBD2. With V trimmed by 6 bases and J by 8 bases, 9 bases remained unmatched. The length of the CDR3 is 14 residues. Germline assignment: CDR1 LNHDA and CDR2 SQIVND (reference sequence). Here the CDR3 DNA reads TGTGCCAGTAGCCTCGGACTAGCAGTCGATGAGCAGTTCTTC. Protein sequence: CASSLGLAVDEQFF.

The gene calls are TRBV6-1 and TRBJ2-7; no clear D gene. CDR1 and CDR2 (germline): MNHNS, SASEGT. The CDR3 covers 13 residues. The V gene lost 3 bases and the J gene lost 6 bases, with 12 bases spanning the gap. CDR3: CASSEIAGGEQYF. In DNA, the CDR3 is TGTGCCAGCAGTGAGATAGCCGGTGGCGAGCAGTACTTC.

This clone appeared once. V usage is TRBV18 and J usage is TRBJ2-1; 9 bases line up with TRBD2. The CDR3 has 14 amino acids. With V trimmed by 8 bases and J by 9 bases, 11 bases remained unmatched. CDR1 is KGHSH and CDR2 is LQKENI in the germline V gene. In nucleotides, the CDR3 is TGTGCCAGCGCGGGGGGGCTAGCGGGAACTGAGCAGTTCTTC. Translated, it gives CASAGGLAGTEQFF. The full variable domain, in which reference TRBV18 and TRBJ2-1 provide the parts outside the CDR3, is NAGVMQNPRHLVRRRGQEARLRCSPMKGHSHVYWYRQLPEEGLKFMVYLQKENIIDESGMPKERFSAEFPKEGPSILRIQQVVRGDSAAYFCASAGGLAGTEQFFGPGTRLTVL.

The genes are TRBV2 and TRBJ1-5; D perhaps matches TRBD1 (5 bases). The CDR3 has 14 residues. V was shortened by 7 bases and J by 6 bases, with 16 bases between the two germline ends. Germline V lookup: CDR1 SNHLY, CDR2 FYNNEI. CDR3: CASTPGGGGQPQHF. The CDR3 DNA follows: TGTGCCAGCACCCCGGGTGGGGGGGGTCAGCCCCAGCATTTT.

Concerning this clone: The sample carries other DNA sequences with the same CDR3. The rearrangement uses TRBV5-1 and TRBJ2-3; 10 bases agree with TRBD2. The CDR3 is 15 amino acids. The V and J ends lost 2 bases and 3 bases, in that order; junction bases with no gene match: 3. The germline V gene has CDR1 SGHRS and CDR2 YFSETQ. The CDR3 DNA reads as TGCGCCAGCAGCTTACCTAGCGGGAGTACAGATACGCAGTATTTT. Translation: CASSLPSGSTDTQYF. The full variable domain, with the rest looked up from reference TRBV5-1 and TRBJ2-3, is KAGVTQTPRYLIKTRGQQVTLSCSPISGHRSVSWYQQTPGQGLQFLFEYFSETQRNKGNFPGRFSGRQFSNSRSEMNVSTLELGDSALYLCASSLPSGSTDTQYFGPGTRLTVL.

This clone was detected only once. The gene calls are TRBV28 and TRBJ1-1; D unclear. Per the germline V gene, CDR1 is MDHEN and CDR2 is SYDVKM. The CDR3 runs to 12 residues. V lost 2 bases and J 6 bases, leaving 7 bases between the germline ends. The DNA of the CDR3 is TGTGCCAGCAGTTTACCCCCCTCTGAAGCTTTCTTT. It specifies CASSLPPSEAFF.

V gene TRBV15 combines with J gene TRBJ1-1; unclear D gene. Trimming stripped 9 bases from V and 1 base from J, with 18 bases between. Germline-derived CDR1 and CDR2 are LNHNV and YYDKDF (reference sequence). This CDR3 region has 15 residues. The CDR3 DNA reads as TGTGCCACTGTAAATACTAGAGGGAAGAACACTGAAGCTTTCTTT. Its translation: CATVNTRGKNTEAFF.

V is TRBV7-6 and J is TRBJ2-2; tentative D call: TRBD1 (5 bases). V was pared by 1 base and J by 4 bases, with 13 bases between. The CDR3 has 16 amino acids. Looked up from germline, CDR1 is SGHVS and CDR2 is FNYEAQ. The CDR3 sequence is CASSLGTHRGTGELFF. The CDR3 nucleotides are TGTGCCAGCAGCTTAGGCACACATAGGGGCACCGGGGAGCTGTTTTTT.

The chain has TRBV6-5 and TRBJ1-2; no reliable D call. Germline lookup yields CDR1 MNHEY and CDR2 SVGAGI. This CDR3 has 13 residues. Trimming took off 5 bases at V and 4 bases at J, with 11 bases between the two ends. DNA for the CDR3: TGTGCCAGCAGTCCTTGGGGAGGCTATGGCTACACCTTC. It codes for CASSPWGGYGYTF.

The J gene is TRBJ2-1, the V gene TRBV6-5, with D perhaps given as TRBD1 or TRBD2 (5 bases each). Deletions cut 2 bases from V and 6 bases from J, with 8 bases between. This CDR3 has 13 amino acids. Germline V lookup: CDR1 MNHEY, CDR2 SVGAGI. CDR3 loop: CASSYPGSNEQFF. CDR3 sequence (DNA): TGTGCCAGCAGTTACCCAGGGAGCAATGAGCAGTTCTTC.

Only one count was recorded for this clone. V gene TRBV6-1 combines with J gene TRBJ2-7, with D hard to call. Per the germline V gene, CDR1 is MNHNS and CDR2 is SASEGT. This CDR3 comprises 11 residues. The V gene lost 5 bases and the J gene lost 6 bases, with 8 bases spanning the gap. The CDR3 nucleotides are TGTGCCAGCAGTACCTCTCCCGAGCAGTACTTC. It yields the protein CASSTSPEQYF.

This chain connects TRBV5-1 to TRBJ2-5; the D is unclear. From germline, CDR1 is SGHRS and CDR2 YFSETQ. V was trimmed by 4 bases and J by 1 base, leaving 5 bases between them. The length of the CDR3 is 12 residues. CDR3 region: CASSISQETQYF. CDR3 sequence (DNA): TGCGCCAGCAGCATAAGCCAAGAGACCCAGTACTTC.

V gene TRBV7-2 combines with J gene TRBJ1-5; 8 nucleotides line up with TRBD1. V gave up 1 base and J gave up 6 bases; unmatched junction bases: 5. The germline CDR1 and CDR2 sequences are SGHTA and FQGNSA. The CDR3 length is 15 residues. The CDR3 DNA reads TGTGCCAGCAGCTTAGAACAGGGGGGCGGTCAGCCCCAGCATTTT. Its translation is CASSLEQGGGQPQHF.

With respect to this clone: The sample has other DNA sequences that encode this CDR3 too. CDR3 coding DNA: TGTGCCAGCAGCTCCACTAGCGGACCCTACGAGCAGTACTTC. Its protein is CASSSTSGPYEQYF. This chain joins TRBV7-2 and TRBJ2-7; 8 nucleotides line up with TRBD2. The junction had 4 bases not matched to a gene; V was cut back by 4 bases and J by 2 bases. CDR1 and CDR2 (germline): SGHTA, FQGNSA. The CDR3 loop spans 14 amino acids. The entire variable domain, with the rest obtained from reference TRBV7-2 and TRBJ2-7, is as follows: GAGVSQSPSNKVTEKGKDVELRCDPISGHTALYWYRQSLGQGLEFLIYFQGNSAPDKSGLPSDRFSAERTGGSVSTLTIQRTQQEDSAVYLCASSSTSGPYEQYFGPGTRLTVT.

Concerning this clone itself: This same CDR3 is encoded by further DNA sequences in the sample. This sequence joins TRBV7-2 and TRBJ2-2; D call uncertain. This CDR3 comprises 12 residues. Trimming took 5 bases from V and 6 from J, leaving 7 bases between them. The germline CDR1 and CDR2 sequences are SGHTA and FQGNSA. The CDR3 reads CASSRIPGELFF. In nucleotides, the CDR3 is TGTGCCAGCAGCCGAATCCCCGGGGAGCTGTTTTTT.

This chain joins TRBV6-4 and TRBJ2-7, with TRBD2 identical over 7 bases. There are 17 residues in the CDR3. V was clipped by 2 bases and J by 0 bases; unmatched bases: 10. Per the germline V gene, CDR1 is MRHNA and CDR2 is SNTAGT. Here the CDR3 DNA reads TGTGCCAGCAGTGACGGCGGGAGACCCCCTCCCTCCTACGAGCAGTACTTC. It translates to CASSDGGRPPPSYEQYF.

V is TRBV7-9 and J is TRBJ2-1; TRBD1 aligns across 10 bases. The V gene's germline CDR1 is SEHNR and CDR2 FQNEAQ (reference sequence). Germline trimming cut 5 bases from V and 5 bases from J; bases unmatched to any gene: 6. The CDR3 loop spans 15 amino acids. Here the CDR3 reads CASSVGQGFHNEQFF. The CDR3 DNA reads TGTGCCAGCAGCGTGGGACAGGGGTTCCACAATGAGCAGTTCTTC.